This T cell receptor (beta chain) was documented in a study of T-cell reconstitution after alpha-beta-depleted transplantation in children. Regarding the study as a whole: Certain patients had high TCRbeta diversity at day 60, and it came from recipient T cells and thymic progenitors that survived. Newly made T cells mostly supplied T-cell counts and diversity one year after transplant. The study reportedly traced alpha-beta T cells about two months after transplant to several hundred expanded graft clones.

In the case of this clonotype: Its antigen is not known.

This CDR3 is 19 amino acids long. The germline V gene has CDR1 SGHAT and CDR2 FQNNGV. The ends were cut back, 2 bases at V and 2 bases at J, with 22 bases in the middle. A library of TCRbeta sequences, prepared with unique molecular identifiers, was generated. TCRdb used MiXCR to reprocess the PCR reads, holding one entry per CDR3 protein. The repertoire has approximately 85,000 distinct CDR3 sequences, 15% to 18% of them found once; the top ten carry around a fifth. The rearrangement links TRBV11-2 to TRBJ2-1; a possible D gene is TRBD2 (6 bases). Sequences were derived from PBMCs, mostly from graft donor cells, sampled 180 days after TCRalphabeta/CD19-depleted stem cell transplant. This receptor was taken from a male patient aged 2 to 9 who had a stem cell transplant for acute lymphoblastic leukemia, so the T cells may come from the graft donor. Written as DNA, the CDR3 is TGTGCCAGCAGCTTAATTTTCTCAAAGGCCGGGAGCGCCTACAATGAGCAGTTCTTC. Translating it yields CASSLIFSKAGSAYNEQFF. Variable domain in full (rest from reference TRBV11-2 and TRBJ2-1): EAGVAQSPRYKIIEKRQSVAFWCNPISGHATLYWYQQILGQGPKLLIQFQNNGVVDDSQLPKDRFSAERLKGVDSTLKIQPAKLEDSAVYLCASSLIFSKAGSAYNEQFFGPGTRLTVL.